This is a list of T cell receptor beta chains from one sample in a study of response to subunit inactivated influenza vaccine. MiXCR, applied by TCRdb to the RT-PCR reads, yields one record per CDR3 protein. This sample has over 300,000 distinct CDR3 sequences, with 20% to 25% found just once. Sequencing was performed on PBMCs from blood, taken about 20 months after vaccination. Receptors originate from a man between 50 and 75 years old who received an inactivated influenza vaccine. CDR3s include the opening cysteine and the closing phenylalanine or tryptophan. The D gene is left open where the match is weak. The size of a clone is reported for some rows only, either as once, few or many, or as a class for expanded clones.

j_call | d_call | clone_size | v_call | cdr3_nt | cdr3_aa
TRBJ2-2 | NA | NA | TRBV6-4 | TGTGCCAGCAGTGACGGGTACACCGGGGAGCTGTTTTTT | CASSDGYTGELFF
TRBJ1-2 | TRBD1 | NA | TRBV7-9 | TGTGCCAGCAGCTTAGCCTTGACAGGGTCGGAGGGCTACACCTTC | CASSLALTGSEGYTF
TRBJ2-2 | NA | once | TRBV7-6 | TGTGCCAGCAGCTTAAACAGGGCCACCGGGGAGCTGTTTTTT | CASSLNRATGELFF
TRBJ2-3 | NA | NA | TRBV7-2 | TGTGCCAGCAGCTTACGACCCCGGTTTGATACGCAGTATTTT | CASSLRPRFDTQYF
TRBJ2-6 | TRBD2 | few | TRBV20-1 | TGCAGTGCTGGGAGGGGAGGGACCTCCCTGGCCAACGTCCTGACTTTC | CSAGRGGTSLANVLTF
TRBJ2-1 | NA | NA | TRBV12-3/TRBV12-4 | TGTGCCAGCAGTTTAGGGGGACTTAGCGATGAGCAGTTCTTC | CASSLGGLSDEQFF
TRBJ1-3 | NA | many | TRBV12-3/TRBV12-4 | TGTGCCAGCAGGATATCCCCTGGAAACACCATATATTTT | CASRISPGNTIYF
TRBJ1-2 | NA | few | TRBV20-1 | TGCAGTGCTAGAGATATGACAGACTATGGCTACACCTTC | CSARDMTDYGYTF
TRBJ2-1 | NA | NA | TRBV12-3/TRBV12-4 | TGTGCCAGCAGTTTTCCCCGGACAGCGGTGGGTCACAATGAGCAGTTCTTC | CASSFPRTAVGHNEQFF
TRBJ2-5 | NA | once | TRBV5-6 | TGTGCCAGCAGCTTGGCCAGCATGGAGACCCAGTACTTC | CASSLASMETQYF
TRBJ2-7 | TRBD1 | few | TRBV5-6 | TGTGCCAGCAGCCCGGACAGGGGATTGTACGAGCAGTACTTC | CASSPDRGLYEQYF
TRBJ1-1 | TRBD1 | NA | TRBV20-1 | TGCAGTGCCAGACGGACACAGGGGGTGAACACTGAAGCTTTCTTT | CSARRTQGVNTEAFF
TRBJ2-1 | NA | NA | TRBV12-3/TRBV12-4 | TGTGCCAGCAGAACGACTCAGGGGAGGAATGAGCAGTTCTTC | CASRTTQGRNEQFF
TRBJ1-5 | NA | few | TRBV20-1 | TGCAGTGCAATAGATAGCAATCAGCCCCAGCATTTT | CSAIDSNQPQHF
TRBJ2-1 | TRBD2 | NA | TRBV7-8 | TGTGCCAGCAGTTCTGGGACTAGATTGCCCAATGAGCAGTTCTTC | CASSSGTRLPNEQFF
TRBJ1-5 | NA | few | TRBV6-2/TRBV6-3 | TGTGCCAGCAGTCAAATTGTCCAGCCCCAGCATTTT | CASSQIVQPQHF
TRBJ1-2 | NA | NA | TRBV7-2 | TGTGCCAGCAGCTTAATTCCCAACGGCTACACCTTC | CASSLIPNGYTF
TRBJ1-3 | TRBD1 | NA | TRBV7-2 | TGTGCCAGCAGATCCCAGGGGGCAAAGGGAAACACCATATATTTT | CASRSQGAKGNTIYF
TRBJ2-7 | TRBD2 | NA | TRBV6-1 | TGTGCCAGCAGCCTCCTAGCGGGAGCCTTAATCTACGAGCAGTACTTC | CASSLLAGALIYEQYF
TRBJ1-1 | NA | few | TRBV14 | TGTGCCAGCAGCCAATGGGCTGAAGCTTTCTTT | CASSQWAEAFF
TRBJ2-1 | NA | few | TRBV5-4 | TGTGCCAGCAGCCCGAGACAGTTCCGGTCCTACAATGAGCAGTTCTTC | CASSPRQFRSYNEQFF
TRBJ1-1 | TRBD1 | few | TRBV6-2/TRBV6-3 | TGTGCCAGCAGTCGACAGGGCACTGAAGCTTTCTTT | CASSRQGTEAFF
TRBJ2-5 | TRBD2 | few | TRBV3-1 | TGTGCCAGCAGCCGACTAGCGGGGGGGGAGACCCAGTACTTC | CASSRLAGGETQYF
TRBJ2-5 | NA | NA | TRBV12-3/TRBV12-4 | TGTGCCAGCAGCCTCGCGCAGGGAGTCCAAGAGACCCAGTACTTC | CASSLAQGVQETQYF
TRBJ1-1 | TRBD1 | many | TRBV7-9 | TGTGCCAGCAGCTCGACAGGGAGAAACCCTGAAGCTTTCTTT | CASSSTGRNPEAFF
TRBJ2-4 | NA | NA | TRBV20-1 | TGCAGTGCTAGACTTGCCCCCGGGAGCCTAGCCAAAAACATTCAGTACTTC | CSARLAPGSLAKNIQYF
TRBJ1-1 | NA | many | TRBV4-2 | TGTGCCAGCAGCCAAGAGTCGTCGGGGGCGCGTTATGCTTTCTTT | CASSQESSGARYAFF
TRBJ1-1 | NA | NA | TRBV4-3 | TGCGCCAGCAGCCATGGTTACAGCATGAACACTGAAGCTTTCTTT | CASSHGYSMNTEAFF
TRBJ2-4 | NA | NA | TRBV19 | TGTGCCAGTAGTATGCTGGGGGGGCGCGGAGCCAAAAACATTCAGTACTTC | CASSMLGGRGAKNIQYF
TRBJ2-7 | NA | NA | TRBV9 | TGTGCCAGCAGCGCGAATTCCTACGAGCAGTACTTC | CASSANSYEQYF